This TCR beta chain was sequenced for a study of blood T cell repertoires in COVID-19. Study-level information: Italy, Spain and the United States were the sources of the convalescent and acute COVID-19 samples. Sources were T cells, B-cell-depleted T cells, or PBMCs; the material itself was cDNA or gDNA.

Original processing notes: Reference gene primer amplification gave nucleated cell count estimates. Measured with immunoSEQ multiplex PCR; TCRdb has only the in-frame clones, and not every one. V, J and clone size reflect that table, while D and trimming were determined from the DNA. The sample lists around 190,000 clones; roughly 84% were seen once. This clone was found once. The sequencing input was peripheral blood. The receptor was isolated from a human donor in a cohort sampled during active COVID-19.

The DNA for the CDR3 is TGTGCCAGCAGTCAGGACAGACTACGCGAGCAGTACTTC. Amino acids: CASSQDRLREQYF. The chain carries TRBV11-3 and TRBJ2-7, with D tentatively TRBD1 (6 bases). Germline V gene data show CDR1 as SGHNT and CDR2 as YENEEA. Trimming removed 6 bases at V and 6 bases at J, with 15 bases between. The CDR3 has 13 residues.